The clone carrying this T cell receptor (beta chain) showed up just once. What it binds is unknown. Germline CDR1 is MNHEY and CDR2 is SVGAGI. The length of the CDR3 is 12 residues. The germline V and J ends were trimmed by 7 bases and 1 base, with 7 bases remaining between them. The assay was immunoSEQ multiplex PCR, and TCRdb's table has in-frame clones only and misses some. This sample carries around 100,000 clones, roughly nine tenths of them seen once, and the ten largest clones take about a sixth. No infections or other immune events were documented during collection. The source of the sample is a study of identifying expanded T cells in peripheral blood. Study observations and caveats: Clone count variance between approximately two-week samples rose with total template count.

The chain joins TRBV6-5 to TRBJ1-1; D remains unclear. The sequenced material came from blood. This TCR came from a person aged 18 to 75 in good health. The chain's CDR3 is CASIRENTEAFF. The CDR3 coding sequence is TGTGCCAGCATTAGGGAGAACACTGAAGCTTTCTTT.